This T cell receptor (beta chain) was recovered during a study of human T cells and chemical hapten exposure. Study results and caveats: TCRs exceeding 1 in 1000 frequency stayed unchanged with DPC sensitization.

TCRdb re-called the RACE reads through MiXCR, storing one row per CDR3 protein. The sample lists around 130,000 distinct CDR3 sequences, about 11% occurring once. Time point specified: patch test 3, about 24 weeks after DPC sensitization. Treatment indicated: therapeutic diphenylcyclopropenone sensitization with weekly scalp DPC. Those who donated were patients with alopecia, 18 to 70 years of age, and suitable for DPC. Trimming took 4 bases from V and 3 from J; bases not matched to a gene: 3. This CDR3 has 14 amino acids. Germline V lookup: CDR1 SGHRS, CDR2 YFSETQ. Regarding this clonotype: Its antigen remains unknown.

The sequence derives from a woman aged 45-60 years with alopecia areata. Some clones in this sample may be carry-over from other donors' samples. Source: whole blood, taken in connection with sensitization to the hapten diphenylcyclopropenone (DPC). This chain connects TRBV5-1 to TRBJ2-5; 10 bases match TRBD2. The CDR3 DNA reads TGCGCCAGCAGCACTAGCGGGACTAAAGAGACCCAGTACTTC. It yields the protein CASSTSGTKETQYF.